The next 25 T cell receptor beta chains were all read from a single sample in a study of control samples from healthy donors and cancer patients. TCRdb's table, derived via immunoSEQ multiplex PCR, lists solely in-frame clones and lacks some. This sample has roughly 150,000 clones, with just over 85% found just once. The sample taken for sequencing was blood. The source of these receptors is a man between 18 and 29 years old in good health.

The genes are TRBV10-3 and TRBJ1-4, with D unresolved. The CDR3 is 16 amino acids. Germline lookup yields CDR1 ENHRY and CDR2 SYGVKD. V lost 0 bases to trimming and J lost 3 bases, with 11 bases between them. The DNA of the CDR3 is TGTGCCATCAGTGAGTCGAAGGGTGTATCTAATGAAAAACTGTTTTTT. Its translation: CAISESKGVSNEKLFF.

CDR3 sequence reads: CASSIHLTGGRETGELFF. The CDR3 DNA follows: TGTGCCAGCAGCATACACCTTACAGGGGGCAGGGAAACCGGGGAGCTGTTTTTT. This chain joins TRBV11-2 and TRBJ2-2, with 9 bases that match TRBD1. Per the germline V gene, CDR1 is SGHAT and CDR2 is FQNNGV. Trimming cost V 5 bases and J 5 bases; bases outside gene matches: 15. The CDR3 extends over 18 amino acids. Looking up the rest from reference TRBV11-2 and TRBJ2-2 gives the full variable domain: EAGVAQSPRYKIIEKRQSVAFWCNPISGHATLYWYQQILGQGPKLLIQFQNNGVVDDSQLPKDRFSAERLKGVDSTLKIQPAKLEDSAVYLCASSIHLTGGRETGELFFGEGSRLTVL.

The rearrangement links TRBV19 to TRBJ2-7, with D possibly matching TRBD1 (6 bases). CDR1 and CDR2 from the germline V gene are LNHDA and SQIVND (reference sequence). This CDR3 region has 16 residues. Trimming shortened V by 4 bases and J by 3 bases, and 19 bases separated the two germline ends. Written as DNA, the CDR3 is TGTGCCAGTAGTACCCGTTGGGGGCCGTCATACTACGAGCAGTACTTC. Its protein product is CASSTRWGPSYYEQYF.

V gene TRBV21-1 combines with J gene TRBJ1-1; TRBD1 is the table's D call and was not checked against the DNA. TRBV21-1 is noted as a pseudogene. The CDR3 is made up of 19 amino acids. The CDR3 is CASSKGPPNSGTLNTEAFF. Written as DNA, the CDR3 is TGTGCCAGCAGCAAAGGACCCCCTAATTCCGGGACACTGAACACTGAAGCTTTCTTT.

The chain couples TRBV18 to TRBJ1-1; no clear D. The CDR3 covers 16 residues. The germline V and J ends were trimmed by 3 bases and 0 bases, with 14 bases remaining between them. Germline CDR1 reads KGHSH; CDR2 reads LQKENI. Here the CDR3 reads CASSPLSSAVNTEAFF. The CDR3 bases are TGTGCCAGCTCACCCCTTTCGTCAGCTGTGAACACTGAAGCTTTCTTT.

This rearrangement joins TRBV6-5 to TRBJ2-3; D remains ambiguous. V gave up 10 bases and J gave up 6 bases, with 17 bases separating them. The CDR3 consists of 13 residues. Germline loops: CDR1 MNHEY, CDR2 SVGAGI. For the CDR3, the DNA is TGTGCCACCCTGCTTGGGGTTACGGATACGCAGTATTTT. This encodes CATLLGVTDTQYF.

The V call is TRBV6-2 or TRBV6-3, the J call TRBJ2-4, with 8 positions matching TRBD2. The CDR3 extends over 15 amino acids. Trimming removed 5 bases from V and 4 bases from J; junction bases left unmatched: 7. The V gene's germline CDR1 is MNHEY and CDR2 SVGEGT. CDR3 DNA sequence: TGTGCCAGCAGTCTATCACTAGCGGTGAAAAACATTCAGTACTTC. Amino acid sequence: CASSLSLAVKNIQYF.

The CDR3 is CASSLDFGPPETQYF. The CDR3 region has the DNA TGCGCCAGCAGCTTGGACTTCGGCCCCCCAGAGACCCAGTACTTC. The rearrangement links TRBV5-1 to TRBJ2-5, with D hard to call. CDR1 SGHRS and CDR2 YFSETQ come from the germline V gene. The CDR3 spans 15 residues. Trimming took off 0 bases at V and 4 bases at J, with 13 bases between the two ends.

The J gene is TRBJ2-3, the V gene TRBV6-5, with a tentative D call TRBD2 (6 bases). Germline-derived CDR1 and CDR2 are MNHEY and SVGAGI. The CDR3 is made up of 13 amino acids. Trimming shortened V by 6 bases and J by 6 bases, and 13 bases separated the two germline ends. CDR3 nucleotide sequence: TGTGCCAGCAGGCGGGACCCCTCCGATACGCAGTATTTT. Residues: CASRRDPSDTQYF.

The rearrangement links TRBV23-1 to TRBJ1-5; weak D call: TRBD1 (6 bases). TRBV23-1 is annotated as an ORF whose role is uncertain. Trimming removed 2 bases from V and 6 bases from J, with 14 bases in between. The CDR3 runs 15 residues. CDR3 DNA: TGCGCCAGCAGTCAAACCGGGACAAGGGGTCAGCCCCAGCATTTT. Translated: CASSQTGTRGQPQHF.

This chain joins TRBV4-1 and TRBJ1-4; 7 bases fit TRBD1. Unmatched junction bases numbered 7, after V lost 8 bases and J lost 10 bases. CDR1 and CDR2 (germline): MGHRA, YSYEKL. This CDR3 has 12 amino acids. CDR3 loop: CASGQGGPKLFF. In DNA, the CDR3 is TGCGCCAGCGGGCAGGGGGGACCAAAACTGTTTTTT.

This clone was found a few times. The chain recombines TRBV25-1 with TRBJ2-1; tentatively, D is TRBD2 (6 bases). The germline V gene encodes CDR1 MGHDK and CDR2 SYGVNS. The V end was cut by 2 bases, the J end by 9 bases, with 17 bases between. The CDR3 covers 15 residues. The CDR3 DNA reads as TGTGCCAGCAGTGAAGCTCAGACTAGAGGATCTGAGCAGTTCTTC. Protein product: CASSEAQTRGSEQFF.

The chain joins TRBV11-2 to TRBJ2-7; D possibly uses TRBD1 or TRBD2 (6 bases each). Germline-derived CDR1 and CDR2 are SGHAT and FQNNGV. V lost 1 base to trimming and J lost 3 bases, with 13 bases between them. The CDR3 loop spans 15 amino acids. The CDR3 sequence is CASSLVGGLGYEQYF. The DNA of the CDR3 is TGTGCCAGCAGCTTAGTCGGGGGCCTAGGCTACGAGCAGTACTTC.

This chain uses TRBV29-1 with TRBJ2-5; TRBD2 matches 12 bases. CDR3 length equals 16 residues. Looked up from germline, CDR1 is SQVTM and CDR2 is ANQGSEA. Trimming took 7 bases from V and 5 from J; bases not matched to a gene: 14. For the CDR3, the DNA is TGCAGCGGCGCAACCCTAGCGGGGGGGCCAAGGGAGACCCAGTACTTC. It yields the protein CSGATLAGGPRETQYF.

The chain links TRBV4-3 to TRBJ2-7; D may be TRBD1 or TRBD2 (6 bases each). The germline CDR1 and CDR2 sequences are LGHNA and YSLEER. V lost 0 bases, J lost 1 base, and 13 bases lay in between. The CDR3 loop spans 16 amino acids. The CDR3 loop reads CASSQDYPGASYEQYF. For the CDR3, the DNA is TGCGCCAGCAGCCAAGATTATCCGGGGGCGTCCTACGAGCAGTACTTC.

The chain uses TRBV5-5 and TRBJ2-2, with a tentative D call TRBD1 (5 bases). Trimming removed 1 base from V and 4 bases from J, with 11 bases in between. The CDR3 is 15 residues long. The V gene's germline CDR1 is SGHKS and CDR2 YYEKEE (reference sequence). As DNA, the CDR3 is TGTGCCAGCAGCTTGCCTTCAACAGGCACCGGGGAGCTGTTTTTT. It translates to CASSLPSTGTGELFF.

V is TRBV7-9 and J is TRBJ2-5, with a weak D call TRBD2 (5 bases). The CDR3 runs to 15 residues. Germline loops: CDR1 SEHNR, CDR2 FQNEAQ (reference sequence). Trimming removed 1 base at V and 4 bases at J, with 13 bases between. The CDR3 bases are TGTGCCAGCAGCTTAGGGTCTCGACTAAGAGAGACCCAGTACTTC. It specifies CASSLGSRLRETQYF.

This clone was seen just once. V is TRBV7-2 and J is TRBJ2-5; no clear D gene. This CDR3 has 13 residues. Trimming shortened V by 4 bases and J by 2 bases, and 8 bases separated the two germline ends. The germline V gene has CDR1 SGHTA and CDR2 FQGNSA. CDR3 nucleotide sequence: TGTGCCAGCAGCTCGGTACAGCAAGAGACCCAGTACTTC. Residues: CASSSVQQETQYF.

The chain joins TRBV6-2 or TRBV6-3 to TRBJ2-7, with TRBD1 matching over 8 bases. This CDR3 comprises 16 residues. V trimming: 2 bases; J trimming: 1 base; junction bases outside the gene matches: 7. Germline CDR1 is MNHEY and CDR2 is SVGEGT. In DNA, the CDR3 is TGTGCCAGCAGTTACCGCGGGCAGGGGGCTTCCTACGAGCAGTACTTC. As protein: CASSYRGQGASYEQYF.

The chain couples TRBV28 to TRBJ2-7; 8 bases map to TRBD1. The CDR3 is 15 amino acids. The V and J ends lost 6 bases and 4 bases, in that order; junction bases with no gene match: 11. The V gene's germline CDR1 is MDHEN and CDR2 SYDVKM. The CDR3 sequence is CASSLAGTGLYEQYF. CDR3 nucleotides: TGTGCCAGCAGCCTGGCCGGGACAGGTCTGTACGAGCAGTACTTC.

This chain uses TRBV5-1 with TRBJ2-7; 12 positions agree with TRBD1. The CDR3 sequence is 15 residues long. Trimming took 0 bases from V and 5 from J; bases not matched to a gene: 3. Per germline, CDR1 SGHRS and CDR2 YFSETQ. The CDR3 spells CASSLEGQGANEQYF. As DNA, the CDR3 is TGCGCCAGCAGCTTGGAGGGACAGGGGGCCAACGAGCAGTACTTC.

The rearrangement joins TRBV30 to TRBJ1-3; tentative D call: TRBD1 (6 bases). Germline values: CDR1 GTSNPN, CDR2 SVGIG (reference sequence). With 5 bases removed from V and 0 bases from J, the gap between germline ends came to 11 bases. This CDR3 has 14 residues. The CDR3 loop reads CAWHQGNSGNTIYF. The CDR3 coding sequence is TGTGCCTGGCATCAGGGGAACTCTGGAAACACCATATATTTT.

The rearrangement links TRBV7-2 to TRBJ1-2; 10 bases fit TRBD1. In germline, CDR1 is SGHTA, CDR2 FQGNSA. This CDR3 is 15 amino acids long. V lost 1 base and J lost 9; bases outside the gene matches: 8. This CDR3 reads CASSLEAGQGGSYTF. DNA of the CDR3: TGTGCCAGCAGCTTAGAGGCTGGACAGGGGGGAAGCTACACCTTC.

V is TRBV4-2 and J is TRBJ2-3; D gene uncertain. Trimming removed 4 bases at V and 3 bases at J, with 20 bases between. Germline assignment: CDR1 LGHNA and CDR2 YNFKEQ. The CDR3 totals 17 residues. The CDR3 region is CASSLRDTYLETDTQYF. CDR3 bases: TGTGCCAGCAGCCTCAGAGACACCTATTTGGAGACAGATACGCAGTATTTT.

This clone showed up just a few times. V is TRBV5-1 and J is TRBJ2-7; possible D gene TRBD2, 6 bases. The germline V gene has CDR1 SGHRS and CDR2 YFSETQ. This CDR3 region has 16 residues. V was pared by 4 bases and J by 5 bases, with 22 bases between. The CDR3 region is CASSPDPLLATHEQYF. CDR3 bases: TGCGCCAGCAGCCCCGACCCCCTCCTAGCGACCCACGAGCAGTACTTC.